This TCR beta chain was sequenced for a study of shared clonotypes between healthy human individuals. This clone was counted between two and nine times. Antigen specificity is unknown. The CDR3 covers 16 residues. After removal of 2 bases from V and 2 bases from J, the junction contained 10 bases not matched to a gene. Germline CDR1 is SGHRS and CDR2 is YFSETQ. Study outcomes and limitations: Among several donors, approximately 5.4% of naive CD4 clonotypes were found in common.

Some clones are missing from TCRdb's copy, which holds only in-frame ones; the method was immunoSEQ multiplex PCR. This table has roughly 1,100,000 clones, around four fifths appearing once. The chain is built from TRBV5-1 and TRBJ2-7, with TRBD1 identical over 7 bases. The sequencing input was memory CD4+ T cells sorted from blood. Subset defined: CD45RA-negative fraction. The sequence came from a man younger than 35 in good health. The CDR3 spells CASSFTGVRLAYEQYF. The CDR3, as DNA: TGCGCCAGCAGCTTTACAGGGGTAAGGTTGGCCTACGAGCAGTACTTC.